This entry describes one TCR beta chain. Participant-given clinical history determined each cohort assignment. Methods used by the authors: Nucleated cell number was recorded as an estimate derived from reference gene primer amplification. The repertoire was sequenced with immunoSEQ multiplex PCR; TCRdb's copy has only in-frame clones and lacks some. The DNA was the basis for D and trimming; V, J and clone size are from that table. The sample records under 250,000 clones, 83% being singletons. Germline V gene sequence: CDR1 SGDLS, CDR2 YYNGEE. The germline V and J ends were trimmed by 4 bases and 1 base, with 4 bases remaining between them. CDR3 length: 12 residues. The sample comes from a study of blood T cell repertoires in COVID-19.

The V call is TRBV9, the J call TRBJ2-3; D ambiguous. The TCR originated in a woman between 40 and 50 years old who had been exposed to COVID-19. The sequencing input was PBMCs or T cells enriched from blood (not recorded which). The CDR3 region is CASSTGTDTQYF. In DNA, the CDR3 is TGTGCCAGCAGCACTGGCACAGATACGCAGTATTTT.